This T cell receptor beta chain was sequenced for a study of blood T cells in healthy people across ages (dated by TCRdb to 2014 to 2015). Concerning the study at large: Template switching captured roughly one uniquely barcoded TCR beta cDNA molecule per two T cells in model experiments. The study analyzed two additional independent replicas of 1 million unique cDNA reads from the same blood draw for two donors, one aged 18 to 29 and one aged 80 or older. To track age-related changes in TCR beta repertoire diversity, the study relied on deep sequencing normalized with unique cDNA molecular identifiers. The donors were split into four age groups: young (average 16 years), middle-aged (nearly 40), aged (more than 60) and long-lived (over 75).

The roughly 37 donors, aged roughly 6 to 90 years, were systemically healthy Caucasian individuals from Russia. Ten milliliters of peripheral blood were drawn from each donor into EDTA-treated Vacutainer tubes. PBMCs were isolated by Ficoll-Paque density-gradient centrifugation, with at least 6.5 million obtained per sample. Total RNA was extracted from PBMCs with Trizol reagent, with at least 5 micrograms obtained per sample. For every donor, an aliquot of PBMCs went through flow cytometry to measure the percentages of naive CD45RAhigh/CD27high T cells. Summary of the overall study and its limitations: The long-lived group showed more naive CD4+ T cells, fewer expanded clones and increased TCR diversity than the aged group, suggesting age selection. Estimates of total diversity from one million sequenced T cells were regarded as lower bounds and underestimates. Because the CMV infection status of the donors was unknown, age-related changes in expanded clonotypes may potentially have been confounded. The percentage of naive T cells measured by flow cytometry correlated strongly with observed TCR beta diversity. Because profiling used bulk unsorted PBMCs, naive and antigen-experienced compartments could not be compared conclusively. As age increased, observed TCR beta diversity per million T cells dropped in a roughly linear way, and a significant reduction was already evident by age about 40.

The library was generated by 5' RACE. The instrument was an Illumina HiSeq 2500. The second PCR ran for roughly 7 to 11 cycles and used a J-beta primer mix along with a sample-barcoded 5' primer. A unique molecular identifier was introduced onto each TCR beta cDNA molecule by a template-switch 5' adaptor carrying 12 random nucleotides. At least 2.5 million CDR3-containing paired-end reads were obtained from each sample. The Mint cDNA synthesis kit, primed by a TRBC-specific oligonucleotide, was used to synthesize first-strand cDNA from all RNA. After uracil-DNA glycosylase treatment, a first 18-cycle PCR used universal primers M1SS and BC2_uni_R on all cDNA. Processing in the source paper ran as follows. Normalization of each sample was performed by random selection of 1 million high-quality reads, each carrying a distinct molecular identifier. Reads sharing molecular identifiers were discarded rather than binned into consensus sequences. CDR3 identification, clonotype clustering and error correction used MiTCR with a Q25 quality threshold and the strictest error-elimination algorithm. Lower-bound total TCR beta diversity was estimated with a nonparametric unseen species model using Euler transformation. The public reads were reprocessed in TCRdb via fastp at Q25 and MiXCR, keeping in-frame beta chains. Merged by CDR3 protein, the rows form single entries marked with the most common genes and DNA. TCRdb's processing, not the study's, gives the V and J calls here. For this sample the table gives approximately 580,000 distinct CDR3 sequences, of which nearly 25% were detected only once. In total, the top ten clones hold approximately 10% of the sample.

This clonotype was counted at least ten times. The specificity of this receptor is unknown. Base qualities were left out, and no much larger clone turns up one base away. V has 1 base trimmed and J has 2 bases trimmed; junction bases matching no gene number 0. The CDR3, from cysteine to phenylalanine, totals 15 residues. The only DNA kept is the CDR3, 45 bases in frame from the first base. CDR1 is given as MGHRA and CDR2 as YSYEKL, both from the germline V gene. Another study also made use of these data, one on T cells of mothers and their children. The other study reports the following: Nine systemically healthy Caucasian individuals, comprising three mothers and their six children, were included as donors. cDNA synthesis used all of the extracted RNA, with 1.5 ug of RNA in each 15 ul reaction. In the second PCR, sample barcodes and 2-4 random nucleotides were introduced via the M1S primer. More than 8 million TCR beta CDR3 reads were obtained from each mother, and several million reads were obtained from each child. Thymic selection similarly shapes TCR recombination output in related and unrelated pairs, with minor effect from inherited differences. Normalized repertoire overlap in related mother-child pairs was always slightly higher than in unrelated mother-child pairs, but the difference was never significant. With a sensitivity of roughly 93 clones per million clonotypes, no persistent microchimeric T cell clones were detected. To look for features that set related mother-child pairs apart from unrelated individuals, the researchers ran deep NGS to compare the TCR beta repertoires of mothers and children. The mean age was 40 +/- 4 years for the mothers and around 10 +/- 4 years for the children. After adapter ligation with NEBNext reagents, the libraries were sequenced on Illumina HiSeq 2000 with 100+100 nt paired-end reads. To prevent cross-contamination, the mother and child libraries were prepared a month apart and were sequenced in separate runs. Each donor had between about 450,000 and 2,300,000 distinct TCR beta clonotypes identified. Naive TCR beta clonotypes were estimated from low-frequency clonotypes matched to each donor's FACS-determined naive share, without sorting.

This TCR was recovered from a boy aged 5-17 years in good health. Recombination joined TRBV4-1 with TRBJ2-7, and 12 junction bases match TRBD2. Sequencing was done on a sample of blood. CDR3 protein: CASSQGLAGAYEQYF. The DNA sequence follows: TGCGCCAGCAGCCAAGGACTAGCGGGAGCCTACGAGCAGTACTTC.